The 11 T cell receptor beta chains below were found in one sample sequenced in a study of CD8 T cells in ankylosing spondylitis. From the 5' RACE reads, TCRdb called clonotypes with MiXCR, one entry per CDR3 protein. The sample carries about 400,000 distinct CDR3 sequences, approximately 22% recorded once. Sequencing used blood, either unsorted or a sorted T cell fraction (not recorded which). The source of these receptors is a male donor with ankylosing spondylitis or in good health (not recorded which).

The table lists this clonotype with a few counts. The chain couples TRBV12-3 or TRBV12-4 to TRBJ2-7; TRBD2 matches at 8 bases. The CDR3 totals 14 residues. J lost 2 bases, V lost 6 bases, and 6 bases had no gene match. CDR3 bases: TGTGCCAGCAGAGAGCGGGGGCCCGCCTACGAGCAGTACTTC. Protein: CASRERGPAYEQYF.

This clonotype appeared a few times. The J gene is TRBJ2-5, the V gene TRBV12-3 or TRBV12-4, with TRBD2 matching 13 bases. Unmatched junction bases numbered 10, after V lost 4 bases and J lost 5 bases. The CDR3 has 17 residues. CDR3: CASSWARTSGGGETQYF. In DNA form, the CDR3 reads TGTGCCAGCAGTTGGGCCCGGACTAGCGGGGGTGGTGAGACCCAGTACTTC.

This clonotype was counted a few times. This chain links TRBV12-3 or TRBV12-4 with TRBJ2-7; possibly TRBD1 for D (5 bases). The CDR3 extends over 13 amino acids. With 4 bases removed from V and 7 bases from J, the gap between germline ends came to 14 bases. CDR3 in DNA: TGTGCCAGCAGTTCCGACAGCCTTTGGGAGCAGTACTTC. Amino acids: CASSSDSLWEQYF.

This clonotype was counted between two and nine times. The J gene is TRBJ2-7, the V gene TRBV7-8, with D tentatively TRBD1 (6 bases). Per germline, CDR1 SGHVS and CDR2 FQNEAQ. The CDR3 runs 16 residues. Deletions cut 5 bases from V and 1 base from J, with 18 bases between. The CDR3 region is CASSGPQGGPSYEQYF. CDR3 bases: TGTGCCAGCAGCGGTCCACAGGGCGGGCCATCCTACGAGCAGTACTTC.

This clonotype has at least ten counts. The gene calls are TRBV12-3 or TRBV12-4 and TRBJ2-3; TRBD2 might be the D (5 bases). Between the trimmed V and J ends, which lost 6 bases and 0 bases, there was a span of 13 bases. The CDR3 is 15 amino acids. CDR3 region: CASSPSGLSTDTQYF. For the CDR3, the DNA is TGTGCCAGCAGCCCCAGCGGCTTAAGCACAGATACGCAGTATTTT.

This chain uses TRBV29-1 with TRBJ2-1; the D is unclear. The ends were cut back, 7 bases at V and 10 bases at J, with 17 bases in the middle. Per germline, CDR1 SQVTM and CDR2 ANQGSEA. CDR3 length: 12 amino acids. For the CDR3, the DNA is TGCAGCGCACGGGTGGGTAGGGTCGAGCAGTTCTTC. Translation: CSARVGRVEQFF.

The chain joins TRBV12-3 or TRBV12-4 to TRBJ2-1, with unresolved D. Trimming pared 2 bases from V and 0 bases from J, leaving 17 bases between. The CDR3 sequence is 18 residues long. In DNA, the CDR3 is TGTGCCAGCAGTTTAACCGTGATAGTGGAAAGCTCCTACAATGAGCAGTTCTTC. Its protein product is CASSLTVIVESSYNEQFF.

This clonotype was seen a handful of times. The gene calls are TRBV15 and TRBJ2-3; TRBD1 or TRBD2 may be the D gene (5 bases each). The length of the CDR3 is 15 residues. The ends were cut back, 5 bases at V and 5 bases at J, with 17 bases in the middle. Per the germline V gene, CDR1 is LNHNV and CDR2 is YYDKDF (reference sequence). The CDR3 spells CATSDRLGVGDTQYF. The CDR3 bases are TGTGCCACCAGCGACCGATTGGGGGTGGGAGATACGCAGTATTTT.

This clonotype came up a few times. The V and J genes are TRBV11-2 and TRBJ2-1; D unresolved. V dropped 1 base and J dropped 5 bases, with 9 bases sitting between them. The CDR3 contains 14 residues. Germline CDR1 and CDR2: SGHAT and FQNNGV. The CDR3: CASSLGSQNNEQFF. The CDR3 DNA reads as TGTGCCAGCAGCTTAGGAAGCCAGAACAATGAGCAGTTCTTC.

The chain is built from TRBV27 and TRBJ2-5; D uncertain. Trimming shortened V by 3 bases and J by 9 bases, and 14 bases separated the two germline ends. The CDR3 runs to 13 residues. The germline V gene has CDR1 MNHEY and CDR2 SMNVEV (reference sequence). The CDR3 DNA follows: TGTGCCAGCAGTTTGCTACGTGAGATGGCCCAGTACTTC. This codes for CASSLLREMAQYF.

This clonotype turned up a few times. The chain carries TRBV5-1 and TRBJ2-1; D is possibly TRBD2 (6 bases). Trimming shortened V by 0 bases and J by 6 bases, and 13 bases separated the two germline ends. Germline loops: CDR1 SGHRS, CDR2 YFSETQ. The CDR3 spans 15 residues. The CDR3 sequence is CASSLAGTSRNEQFF. The CDR3 DNA sequence: TGCGCCAGCAGCTTGGCGGGGACTTCCCGCAATGAGCAGTTCTTC.